These 31 T cell receptor beta chains originate from one sample sequenced in a study of cytomegalovirus exposure and HLA in healthy donors. PCR amplification relied on 60 Vbeta primers (plus 13 Jbeta primers). Sequencing used immunoSEQ multiplex PCR; TCRdb keeps in-frame clones, though not all of them. The sample includes tens of thousands of clones, 70% to 75% of them seen just once. Source material: PBMCs. All receptors come from a man aged 55-75 years in good health and CMV-seronegative.

This clone was detected only a few times. The chain is built from TRBV5-5 and TRBJ2-5, with 10 positions matching TRBD1. The length of the CDR3 is 14 residues. The J segment lost 3 bases and the V segment lost 3 bases, leaving 2 bases of the junction unmatched. Germline CDR1 is SGHKS and CDR2 is YYEKEE (reference sequence). CDR3 nucleotide sequence: TGTGCCAGCAGCTGGGACAGGGGAGAAGAGACCCAGTACTTC. Translation: CASSWDRGEETQYF.

The gene calls are TRBV4-2 and TRBJ1-3; D is unclear. V was pared by 0 bases and J by 5 bases, with 14 bases between. The CDR3 consists of 16 residues. Looked up from germline, CDR1 is LGHNA and CDR2 is YNFKEQ. The CDR3 DNA follows: TGTGCCAGCAGCCAAGATCAGGTGGTAACCAGAAACACCATATATTTT. Translating it yields CASSQDQVVTRNTIYF.

This clone was recorded a few times. The chain carries TRBV5-5 and TRBJ1-1, with D unclear. Germline CDR1 SGHKS, CDR2 YYEKEE (reference sequence). The CDR3 length is 15 residues. V was shortened by 2 bases and J by 1 base, with 12 bases between the two germline ends. As DNA, the CDR3 is TGTGCCAGCAGCTTCCTAGGTAGCGGGAACACTGAAGCTTTCTTT. It yields the protein CASSFLGSGNTEAFF. Drawing the rest from reference TRBV5-5 and TRBJ1-1, the complete variable domain is DAGVTQSPTHLIKTRGQQVTLRCSPISGHKSVSWYQQVLGQGPQFIFQYYEKEERGRGNFPDRFSARQFPNYSSELNVNALLLGDSALYLCASSFLGSGNTEAFFGQGTRLTVV.

This chain uses TRBV19 with TRBJ2-5, with D possibly matching TRBD2 (7 bases). TRBJ2-7 matches the DNA end more closely, so the J call is doubtful. The CDR3 has 15 amino acids. The germline CDR1 and CDR2 sequences are LNHDA and SQIVND (reference sequence). The CDR3 spells CASTKGGQRSYEQYF. The CDR3 DNA reads TGTGCCAGTACCAAGGGGGGGCAACGATCCTACGAGCAGTACTTC.

This clone was detected only a few times. This chain links TRBV4-2 with TRBJ2-7, with 8 nucleotides matching TRBD1. Per the germline V gene, CDR1 is LGHNA and CDR2 is YNFKEQ. Trimming cost V 1 base and J 0 bases; bases outside gene matches: 11. The CDR3 runs 18 residues. The CDR3 region is CASSQGAGGGFASYEQYF. DNA of the CDR3: TGTGCCAGCAGCCAAGGGGCAGGGGGCGGATTCGCCTCCTACGAGCAGTACTTC.

This rearrangement joins TRBV12-5 to TRBJ2-3; 13 nucleotides agree with TRBD2. The germline V gene encodes CDR1 LGHNT and CDR2 FRNRAP. The CDR3 is 19 residues long. The V segment lost 4 bases and the J segment 2 bases; nucleotides outside the gene matches: 12. This chain's CDR3 is CASGSKGLAGDPFTDTQYF. In DNA, the CDR3 is TGTGCTAGTGGTTCAAAAGGACTAGCGGGGGACCCCTTCACAGATACGCAGTATTTT.

This chain joins TRBV4-2 and TRBJ1-3; no clear D. The CDR3 sequence is 19 residues long. Trimming removed 1 base at V and 4 bases at J, with 23 bases between. Germline V lookup: CDR1 LGHNA, CDR2 YNFKEQ. CDR3 coding DNA: TGTGCCAGCAGCCAAGGCCGAGATATAGCGGGCGACATCGGAAACACCATATATTTT. Translating gives CASSQGRDIAGDIGNTIYF.

The chain uses TRBV25-1 and TRBJ1-1; a possible D gene is TRBD1 (6 bases). The CDR3 covers 14 residues. V gave up 6 bases and J gave up 1 base, with 12 bases separating them. CDR1 and CDR2 (germline): MGHDK, SYGVNS. The CDR3 is CASSPTGPNTEAFF. The CDR3 DNA sequence: TGTGCCAGCAGCCCGACAGGCCCGAACACTGAAGCTTTCTTT.

The gene calls are TRBV5-1 and TRBJ2-1; a possible D gene is TRBD1 (6 bases). Between the trimmed V and J ends, which lost 0 bases and 0 bases, there was a span of 10 bases. The CDR3 contains 16 residues. The germline gives CDR1 SGHRS, CDR2 YFSETQ. CDR3: CASSLARTASYNEQFF. The CDR3 DNA is TGCGCCAGCAGCTTGGCACGGACAGCCTCCTACAATGAGCAGTTCTTC.

The chain uses TRBV11-1 and TRBJ2-6, with TRBD1 matching over 7 bases. CDR3 length: 17 residues. The junction had 6 bases not matched to a gene; V was cut back by 4 bases and J by 0 bases. CDR1 is SGHAT and CDR2 is FQDESV in the germline V gene (reference sequence). The CDR3 loop reads CASSYRGRSSGANVLTF. The DNA for the CDR3 is TGTGCCAGCAGCTACAGGGGTCGTAGCTCTGGGGCCAACGTCCTGACTTTC.

This chain links TRBV2 with TRBJ1-5; 12 bases are a match to TRBD1. The V segment lost 3 bases and the J segment 7 bases; nucleotides outside the gene matches: 4. The CDR3 length is 15 residues. Per germline, CDR1 SNHLY and CDR2 FYNNEI. Written as DNA, the CDR3 is TGTGCCAGCAGTGAGGGACAGGGGGCCTGGCAGCCCCAGCATTTT. This encodes CASSEGQGAWQPQHF.

The chain has TRBV20-1 and TRBJ2-3, with a weak D call TRBD2 (5 bases). Trimming took off 5 bases at V and 14 bases at J, with 14 bases between the two ends. CDR1 and CDR2 from the germline V gene are DFQATT and SNEGSKA (reference sequence). The CDR3 loop spans 10 amino acids. The CDR3 DNA is TGCAGTGCTCTTCCGGGCGGGCGGTATTTT. This codes for CSALPGGRYF.

The chain combines TRBV28 with TRBJ1-2; possible D gene TRBD1, 5 bases. This CDR3 region has 14 residues. Trimming left V 7 bases short and J 3 bases short, with 15 bases between. Germline values: CDR1 MDHEN, CDR2 SYDVKM. CDR3: CASTGGGEDYGYTF. In DNA, the CDR3 is TGTGCCAGCACAGGTGGAGGGGAAGACTATGGCTACACCTTC.

The CDR3 sequence is CAGGTSGNTIYF. In nucleotides, the CDR3 is TGTGCCGGCGGGACGTCTGGAAACACCATATATTTT. This rearrangement joins TRBV6-1 to TRBJ1-3; D is perhaps TRBD1 (5 bases). Germline loops: CDR1 MNHNS, CDR2 SASEGT. V gave up 11 bases and J gave up 1 base, with 9 bases separating them. The CDR3 is made up of 12 amino acids.

The table lists this clone with a few counts. The rearrangement joins TRBV6-1 to TRBJ1-5; D is undetermined. V shed 3 bases and J shed 6 bases, with 12 bases lying between them. This CDR3 spans 14 amino acids. Germline V lookup: CDR1 MNHNS, CDR2 SASEGT. The CDR3 coding sequence is TGTGCCAGCAGTGACGCTGGAGGGCTTCAGCCCCAGCATTTT. This translates into CASSDAGGLQPQHF.

The rearrangement uses TRBV7-2 and TRBJ2-3, with 7 bases that match TRBD2. The trim removed 3 bases at V and 4 bases at J, leaving 4 bases unmatched. The CDR3 has 14 residues. CDR1 and CDR2 from the germline V gene are SGHTA and FQGNSA. The DNA for the CDR3 is TGTGCCAGCAGCTTTCAGCGGGGCCCAGATACGCAGTATTTT. Its protein is CASSFQRGPDTQYF. Combining the CDR3 with reference TRBV7-2 and TRBJ2-3 gives the whole variable domain GAGVSQSPSNKVTEKGKDVELRCDPISGHTALYWYRQSLGQGLEFLIYFQGNSAPDKSGLPSDRFSAERTGGSVSTLTIQRTQQEDSAVYLCASSFQRGPDTQYFGPGTRLTVL.

The chain employs TRBV10-3 and TRBJ1-2, with unresolved D. Germline CDR1 reads ENHRY; CDR2 reads SYGVKD. This CDR3 region has 12 residues. Trimming removed 8 bases at V and 4 bases at J, with 11 bases between. DNA of the CDR3: TGTGCCATCCACCGGGAAGGCTATGGCTACACCTTC. This sequence encodes CAIHREGYGYTF.

The rearrangement uses TRBV5-4 and TRBJ1-6, with 8 positions matching TRBD1. The CDR3 is 19 residues long. The V segment lost 6 bases and the J segment 5 bases; nucleotides outside the gene matches: 19. Germline CDR1 is SGHNT and CDR2 is YYREEE (reference sequence). In DNA, the CDR3 is TGTGCCAGCACCCTAAACCGGGCGCAGGGGGCGTCCGATAATTCACCCCTCCACTTT. Translated: CASTLNRAQGASDNSPLHF.

The V and J genes are TRBV19 and TRBJ2-3; 7 nucleotides align to TRBD1. The V gene end was trimmed by 7 bases and the J gene end by 7 bases; junction bases not matched to a gene: 11. Germline CDR1 is LNHDA and CDR2 is SQIVND (reference sequence). This CDR3 has 14 amino acids. This CDR3 reads CASKTGVLSHTQYF. As DNA, the CDR3 is TGTGCCAGTAAAACAGGGGTGCTTTCTCATACGCAGTATTTT. The full variable domain, its missing parts supplied by reference TRBV19 and TRBJ2-3, is DGGITQSPKYLFRKEGQNVTLSCEQNLNHDAMYWYRQDPGQGLRLIYYSQIVNDFQKGDIAEGYSVSREKKESFPLTVTSAQKNPTAFYLCASKTGVLSHTQYFGPGTRLTVL.

In its sample, this clone was seen a few times. The V and J genes are TRBV6-1 and TRBJ2-1, with D possibly TRBD1 on 6 matching bases. V was shortened by 3 bases and J by 5 bases, with 11 bases between the two germline ends. The CDR3 sequence is 14 residues long. Germline CDR1 is MNHNS and CDR2 is SASEGT. The CDR3 loop is CASSDPGQNNEQFF. CDR3 nucleotide sequence: TGTGCCAGCAGTGACCCAGGACAGAACAATGAGCAGTTCTTC.

In this sample, this clone turned up once. The CDR3 DNA is TGTGCCAGCAGCTTAGCACACCGCAGCGGGGGACCCACAGATACGCAGTATTTT. It is translated as CASSLAHRSGGPTDTQYF. The V gene is TRBV7-6, the J gene TRBJ2-3; 8 nucleotides align to TRBD2. The CDR3 runs 18 residues. CDR1 and CDR2 from the germline V gene are SGHVS and FNYEAQ. The junction had 10 bases not matched to a gene; V was cut back by 0 bases and J by 2 bases.

This clone was seen a single time. This CDR3 reads CASSTGRGNYGYTF. The CDR3 DNA reads as TGTGCCAGTAGTACGGGGCGGGGGAACTATGGCTACACCTTC. The V gene is TRBV19, the J gene TRBJ1-2; D is possibly TRBD1 (5 bases). This CDR3 is built from 14 residues. Looked up from germline, CDR1 is LNHDA and CDR2 is SQIVND (reference sequence). Trimming cost V 4 bases and J 2 bases, with 11 bases left between them.

This clone was recorded a few times. V gene TRBV28 combines with J gene TRBJ2-7; 9 positions match TRBD1. This CDR3 is 15 amino acids long. J gave up 1 base and V 5 bases, and 6 bases lay outside the gene matches. The V gene's germline CDR1 is MDHEN and CDR2 SYDVKM. The DNA of the CDR3 is TGTGCCAGCAGTCCATCCGGGACAGGGTCCTACGAGCAGTACTTC. Translation: CASSPSGTGSYEQYF.

This clone was observed a few times. This chain connects TRBV9 to TRBJ2-3; 13 bases fit TRBD2. Looked up from germline, CDR1 is SGDLS and CDR2 is YYNGEE. J was trimmed by 0 bases and V by 0 bases; bases with no gene match: 4. The CDR3 has 18 residues. This CDR3 is CASSVGLAGGTSTDTQYF. Written as DNA, the CDR3 is TGTGCCAGCAGCGTAGGACTAGCGGGGGGAACTAGCACAGATACGCAGTATTTT.

V gene TRBV6-5 combines with J gene TRBJ1-1; 9 positions agree with TRBD1. Germline CDR1 reads MNHEY; CDR2 reads SVGAGI. V was clipped by 5 bases and J by 1 base; unmatched bases: 5. CDR3 length equals 15 residues. Written as DNA, the CDR3 is TGTGCCAGCAGTACCTACAGGGGGCCGAACACTGAAGCTTTCTTT. As protein: CASSTYRGPNTEAFF.

This rearrangement joins TRBV5-8 to TRBJ1-5, with 7 bases lining up with TRBD1. Germline V gene data show CDR1 as SGHTS and CDR2 as YDEGEE. This CDR3 contains 15 residues. Trimming took 2 bases from V and 5 from J; bases not matched to a gene: 7. The CDR3 reads CASSFFPGTDQPQHF. CDR3 coding DNA: TGTGCCAGCAGCTTTTTCCCGGGGACAGATCAGCCCCAGCATTTT.

Notes on this clone: Other DNA variants within this sample encode the same CDR3. The rearrangement uses TRBV5-1 and TRBJ2-7; 12 bases agree with TRBD1. V trimming: 0 bases; J trimming: 6 bases; junction bases outside the gene matches: 4. The CDR3 is made up of 15 amino acids. Germline CDR1 SGHRS, CDR2 YFSETQ. Here the CDR3 DNA reads TGCGCCAGCAGCTTGGCGGGACAGGGGGCGCGCGAGCAGTACTTC. This translates into CASSLAGQGAREQYF.

V and J are TRBV23-1 and TRBJ2-7; 10 bases fit TRBD1. TRBV23-1 is an ORF; its function is uncertain. After removal of 0 bases from V and 3 bases from J, the junction contained 11 bases not matched to a gene. The CDR3 runs to 18 residues. The CDR3, as DNA: TGCGCCAGCAGTCAATCGTTTAAGGGACAGGGGTATGGCTACGAGCAGTACTTC. Translated, it gives CASSQSFKGQGYGYEQYF.

This clone was observed a few times. The rearrangement joins TRBV19 to TRBJ1-4; possible D gene TRBD1, 5 bases. The CDR3 contains 15 residues. CDR1 LNHDA and CDR2 SQIVND come from the germline V gene (reference sequence). V was pared by 10 bases and J by 3 bases, with 18 bases between. The CDR3 loop is CATRGGEVANEKLFF. As DNA, the CDR3 is TGTGCCACCCGGGGGGGGGAAGTGGCTAATGAAAAACTGTTTTTT.

This rearrangement joins TRBV5-4 to TRBJ2-3; TRBD2 agrees at 7 bases. Germline lookup yields CDR1 SGHNT and CDR2 YYREEE (reference sequence). This CDR3 contains 15 residues. Trimming at V came to 4 bases and at J to 11 bases, leaving 16 bases not matched to a gene. The CDR3 protein is CASSPPKAGQVKQYF. CDR3 in DNA: TGTGCCAGCAGCCCCCCCAAAGCGGGGCAAGTAAAGCAGTATTTT.

The V call is TRBV7-2, the J call TRBJ1-2; unclear D gene. Per germline, CDR1 SGHTA and CDR2 FQGNSA. The V and J ends lost 1 base and 7 bases respectively, with 10 bases between them. This CDR3 contains 13 residues. CDR3 amino acids: CASSLVERAGYTF. As DNA, the CDR3 is TGTGCCAGCAGCTTAGTCGAGAGGGCTGGCTACACCTTC.